A single sample is the source of the 9 T cell receptor beta chains below, sequenced in a study of monozygotic twins with cystic fibrosis. Clones were sequenced by immunoSEQ multiplex PCR, and TCRdb holds only the in-frame ones, with some missing. The sample holds about 26,000 clones, less than 95% seen once. The material sequenced was blood. These TCRs come from a girl aged 2 to 10 with cystic fibrosis.

This clone was recorded a few times. The chain combines TRBV7-2 with TRBJ1-5; the D is unclear. The CDR3 has 14 residues. V was trimmed by 1 base and J by 3 bases, leaving 7 bases between them. Looked up from germline, CDR1 is SGHTA and CDR2 is FQGNSA. The CDR3 is CASSLVGINQPQHF. The CDR3 DNA follows: TGTGCCAGCAGCTTAGTCGGGATCAATCAGCCCCAGCATTTT.

The gene calls are TRBV14 and TRBJ1-2; D is unresolved. CDR1 is SGHDN and CDR2 is FVKESK in the germline V gene. V gave up 4 bases and J gave up 2 bases, with 8 bases separating them. The CDR3 runs 13 residues. This CDR3 is CASSRQPNYGYTF. The CDR3 nucleotides read TGTGCCAGCAGCCGGCAGCCCAACTATGGCTACACCTTC.

The chain joins TRBV6-1 to TRBJ2-3; tentatively, D is TRBD1 or TRBD2 (5 bases each). Germline CDR1 and CDR2: MNHNS and SASEGT. The CDR3 spans 15 residues. The V and J ends lost 6 bases and 0 bases respectively, with 13 bases between them. CDR3 protein: CASSFTRDSTDTQYF. The CDR3 region has the DNA TGTGCCAGCAGCTTTACCCGGGACAGCACAGATACGCAGTATTTT.

The gene calls are TRBV30 and TRBJ1-2, with TRBD1 matching over 8 bases. Germline V gene lookup returns CDR1 GTSNPN and CDR2 SVGIG (reference sequence). The ends lost 1 base at V and 3 bases at J; junction bases unmatched: 7. The CDR3 runs 15 residues. The CDR3 protein is CAWSGGTGSHYGYTF. The CDR3 nucleotides are TGTGCCTGGAGTGGAGGGACAGGCAGTCACTATGGCTACACCTTC. Looking up the rest from reference TRBV30 and TRBJ1-2 gives the full variable domain: SQTIHQWPATLVQPVGSPLSLECTVEGTSNPNLYWYRQAAGRGLQLLFYSVGIGQISSEVPQNLSASRPQDRQFILSSKKLLLSDSGFYLCAWSGGTGSHYGYTFGSGTRLTVV.

J is TRBJ2-1 and V is TRBV27; 7 positions match TRBD1. V lost 8 bases, J lost 4 bases, and 14 bases stayed unmatched. CDR1 is MNHEY and CDR2 is SMNVEV in the germline V gene (reference sequence). CDR3 length: 16 amino acids. The CDR3 DNA reads as TGTGCCAGCGGACCACTATCCCCGACAGGGTACAATGAGCAGTTCTTC. Translation: CASGPLSPTGYNEQFF.

This CDR3 reads CASSMLTGKTEAFF. CDR3 nucleotide sequence: TGTGCCAGCAGTATGCTTACAGGGAAAACTGAAGCTTTCTTT. The genes are TRBV27 and TRBJ1-1; D might be TRBD1 (6 bases). Per germline, CDR1 MNHEY and CDR2 SMNVEV (reference sequence). V lost 5 bases to trimming and J lost 5 bases, with 15 bases between them. The CDR3 loop spans 14 amino acids.

The rearrangement joins TRBV2 to TRBJ1-1; no reliable D call. Between the trimmed V and J ends, which lost 3 bases and 8 bases, there was a span of 7 bases. This CDR3 spans 11 amino acids. Looked up from germline, CDR1 is SNHLY and CDR2 is FYNNEI. The CDR3 loop reads CASSDSPEAFF. DNA of the CDR3: TGTGCCAGCAGTGACAGTCCGGAAGCTTTCTTT.

The count of this clone is one. The gene calls are TRBV19 and TRBJ1-2; tentative D call: TRBD1 (6 bases). The length of the CDR3 is 14 residues. Germline CDR1 LNHDA, CDR2 SQIVND (reference sequence). The V end was cut by 5 bases, the J end by 3 bases, with 13 bases between. The chain's CDR3 is CASSLQGLYYGYTF. For the CDR3, the DNA is TGTGCCAGTAGTCTACAGGGATTATACTATGGCTACACCTTC.

This clone was observed a single time. The rearrangement links TRBV6-5 to TRBJ1-1, with 7 bases aligning to TRBD1. Germline loops: CDR1 MNHEY, CDR2 SVGAGI. This CDR3 is 15 amino acids long. Trimming took 2 bases from V and 1 from J; bases not matched to a gene: 4. The CDR3 DNA reads as TGTGCCAGCAGTTACGGCCGACAGGGGAACACTGAAGCTTTCTTT. Translation gives CASSYGRQGNTEAFF.